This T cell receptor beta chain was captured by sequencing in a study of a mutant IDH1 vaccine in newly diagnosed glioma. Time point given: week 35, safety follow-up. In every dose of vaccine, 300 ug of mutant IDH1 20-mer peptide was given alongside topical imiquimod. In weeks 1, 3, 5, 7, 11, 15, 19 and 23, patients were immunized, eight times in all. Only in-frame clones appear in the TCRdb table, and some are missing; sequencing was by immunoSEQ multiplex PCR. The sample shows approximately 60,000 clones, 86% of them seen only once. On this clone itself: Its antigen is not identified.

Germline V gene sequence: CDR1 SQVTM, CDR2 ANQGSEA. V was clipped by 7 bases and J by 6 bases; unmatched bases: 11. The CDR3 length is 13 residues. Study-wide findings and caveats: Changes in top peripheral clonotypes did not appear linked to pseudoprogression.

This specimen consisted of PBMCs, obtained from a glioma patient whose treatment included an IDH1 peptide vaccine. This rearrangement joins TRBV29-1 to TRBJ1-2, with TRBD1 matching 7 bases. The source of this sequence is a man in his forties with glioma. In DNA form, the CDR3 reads TGCAGCGACCTGAGGTGGCAGGGGGATGGCTACACCTTC. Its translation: CSDLRWQGDGYTF.